These 20 T cell receptor beta chains came from one sample sequenced in a study of shared clonotypes between healthy human individuals. CD45RO-negative, CCR7-selected cells formed the naive CD8 fraction, which excluded terminally differentiated effector memory CD45RA+ cells. Libraries were prepared by immunoSEQ multiplex PCR; TCRdb keeps only in-frame clonotypes and omits some of them. The table shows fewer than 850,000 clones, with 95% to 97% occurring only once. The sequenced material came from naive CD8+ T cells sorted from blood. The source of these receptors is a man aged 25 to 40 in good health.

The V gene is TRBV15, the J gene TRBJ2-2; possibly TRBD1 or TRBD2 for D (6 bases each). This CDR3 spans 16 amino acids. The V gene's germline CDR1 is LNHNV and CDR2 YYDKDF (reference sequence). Between the trimmed V and J ends, which lost 1 base and 3 bases, there was a span of 12 bases. CDR3 residues: CATSRVPGAYTGELFF. DNA for the CDR3: TGTGCCACCAGCAGAGTTCCGGGGGCCTACACCGGGGAGCTGTTTTTT.

The chain has TRBV2 and TRBJ2-3; 7 positions match TRBD1. The CDR3 has 17 amino acids. Trimming at V came to 5 bases and at J to 2 bases, leaving 13 bases not matched to a gene. Germline-derived CDR1 and CDR2 are SNHLY and FYNNEI. As DNA, the CDR3 is TGTGCCAGCAGTACCCCCGAGGACAGGCCCCCCACAGATACGCAGTATTTT. Translation: CASSTPEDRPPTDTQYF. The whole variable domain, remainder taken from reference TRBV2 and TRBJ2-3, is EPEVTQTPSHQVTQMGQEVILRCVPISNHLYFYWYRQILGQKVEFLVSFYNNEISEKSEIFDDQFSVERPDGSNFTLKIRSTKLEDSAMYFCASSTPEDRPPTDTQYFGPGTRLTVL.

CDR3 in DNA: TGTGCCAGCAGTTACCTTGGGGGGGATGAGCAGTTCTTC. This translates into CASSYLGGDEQFF. The V call is TRBV6-6, the J call TRBJ2-1, with 7 bases fitting TRBD2. V trimming: 2 bases; J trimming: 8 bases; junction bases outside the gene matches: 3. Germline values: CDR1 MNHNY, CDR2 SVGAGI (reference sequence). CDR3 length equals 13 residues.

The genes are TRBV2 and TRBJ2-5; D ambiguous. Deletions cut 7 bases from V and 5 bases from J, with 14 bases between. Germline V gene lookup returns CDR1 SNHLY and CDR2 FYNNEI. The CDR3 is 13 residues long. The CDR3 sequence: CASTRLVGETQYF. In DNA form, the CDR3 reads TGTGCCAGCACGCGTCTGGTTGGGGAGACCCAGTACTTC. The full variable domain, completed using reference TRBV2 and TRBJ2-5, is EPEVTQTPSHQVTQMGQEVILRCVPISNHLYFYWYRQILGQKVEFLVSFYNNEISEKSEIFDDQFSVERPDGSNFTLKIRSTKLEDSAMYFCASTRLVGETQYFGPGTRLLVL.

This sequence joins TRBV5-1 and TRBJ2-7, with TRBD2 matching 12 bases. CDR3 length: 15 amino acids. The V gene end was trimmed by 4 bases and the J gene end by 1 base; junction bases not matched to a gene: 3. From germline, CDR1 is SGHRS and CDR2 YFSETQ. The CDR3 coding sequence is TGCGCCAGCAGCGAGACTAGCGGGAGTTCCTACGAGCAGTACTTC. Amino acid sequence: CASSETSGSSYEQYF.

This chain connects TRBV29-1 to TRBJ2-1; D call uncertain. The V gene's germline CDR1 is SQVTM and CDR2 ANQGSEA. The CDR3 is 15 amino acids. V lost 6 bases, J lost 2 bases, and 17 bases lay in between. CDR3 sequence: CSVRPADKTYNEQFF. CDR3 coding DNA: TGCAGCGTCCGCCCCGCGGATAAAACCTACAATGAGCAGTTCTTC.

V is TRBV28 and J is TRBJ2-2; D remains unclear. Germline-derived CDR1 and CDR2 are MDHEN and SYDVKM. CDR3 length: 18 amino acids. V was cut by 5 bases and J by 7 bases, with 26 bases left in between. CDR3: CASSQPTSFPVRHGELFF. In nucleotides, the CDR3 is TGTGCCAGCAGTCAACCGACGAGCTTTCCGGTTCGACACGGGGAGCTGTTTTTT.

With regard to this clone: This same CDR3 is encoded by further DNA sequences in the sample. The chain combines TRBV5-1 with TRBJ2-1, with D possibly being TRBD2 (5 bases). Germline lookup yields CDR1 SGHRS and CDR2 YFSETQ. V lost 4 bases to trimming and J lost 6 bases, with 11 bases between them. This CDR3 is built from 13 residues. CDR3 residues: CASSLGLSNEQFF. CDR3 DNA: TGCGCCAGCAGCCTTGGACTGAGCAATGAGCAGTTCTTC. Full variable domain (remainder filled in from reference TRBV5-1 and TRBJ2-1): KAGVTQTPRYLIKTRGQQVTLSCSPISGHRSVSWYQQTPGQGLQFLFEYFSETQRNKGNFPGRFSGRQFSNSRSEMNVSTLELGDSALYLCASSLGLSNEQFFGPGTRLTVL.

V is TRBV7-9 and J is TRBJ2-7, with D uncertain. CDR1 and CDR2 (germline): SEHNR, FQNEAQ (reference sequence). CDR3 length: 14 amino acids. V lost 5 bases to trimming and J lost 4 bases, with 15 bases between them. CDR3 DNA: TGTGCCAGCAGCCCCCCCGCCAGGCAATACGAGCAGTACTTC. Translated: CASSPPARQYEQYF.

This chain joins TRBV11-2 and TRBJ1-1; 7 bases are a match to TRBD1. The CDR3 contains 15 residues. V lost 3 bases and J lost 0; bases outside the gene matches: 4. From germline, CDR1 is SGHAT and CDR2 FQNNGV. The CDR3 DNA follows: TGTGCCAGCAGCTTCCGACAGGGTGTGAACACTGAAGCTTTCTTT. Translated: CASSFRQGVNTEAFF.

This rearrangement joins TRBV7-8 to TRBJ2-7; D call uncertain. Germline loops: CDR1 SGHVS, CDR2 FQNEAQ. The CDR3 runs to 16 residues. The germline V and J ends were trimmed by 1 base and 1 base, with 14 bases remaining between them. The CDR3 loop reads CASSLVRGDPSYEQYF. The CDR3 coding sequence is TGTGCCAGCAGCTTAGTCCGTGGGGATCCTTCCTACGAGCAGTACTTC.

V and J are TRBV25-1 and TRBJ1-2; D ambiguous. The V end was cut by 0 bases, the J end by 8 bases, with 7 bases between. This CDR3 region has 12 residues. Germline loops: CDR1 MGHDK, CDR2 SYGVNS. CDR3 sequence: CASSEYRGGYTF. The CDR3 DNA reads as TGTGCCAGCAGTGAATACAGAGGAGGCTACACCTTC.

The chain carries TRBV29-1 and TRBJ2-2; tentative D call: TRBD1 (5 bases). Germline-derived CDR1 and CDR2 are SQVTM and ANQGSEA. There are 12 residues in the CDR3. Trimming took 7 bases from V and 4 from J, leaving 10 bases between them. The CDR3 DNA sequence: TGCAGCGCTACAGGACGCACCGGGGAGCTGTTTTTT. As protein: CSATGRTGELFF.

The chain is built from TRBV4-1 and TRBJ1-5, with D perhaps matching TRBD1 (6 bases). There are 16 residues in the CDR3. The germline V and J ends were trimmed by 4 bases and 1 base, with 14 bases remaining between them. The germline gives CDR1 MGHRA, CDR2 YSYEKL. The CDR3 loop is CASSPRQGTSNQPQHF. CDR3 sequence (DNA): TGCGCCAGCAGCCCCAGGCAGGGGACAAGCAATCAGCCCCAGCATTTT.

The rearrangement joins TRBV7-9 to TRBJ2-2, with D perhaps TRBD1 (5 bases). Germline assignment: CDR1 SEHNR and CDR2 FQNEAQ (reference sequence). CDR3 length equals 14 residues. V shed 7 bases and J shed 6 bases, with 15 bases lying between them. The CDR3 region is CASTMGQGAGELFF. CDR3 sequence (DNA): TGTGCCAGCACCATGGGCCAGGGCGCCGGGGAGCTGTTTTTT. The complete variable domain, with remaining parts taken from reference TRBV7-9 and TRBJ2-2, reads DTGVSQNPRHKITKRGQNVTFRCDPISEHNRLYWYRQTLGQGPEFLTYFQNEAQLEKSRLLSDRFSAERPKGSFSTLEIQRTEQGDSAMYLCASTMGQGAGELFFGEGSRLTVL.

DNA of the CDR3: TGTGCCAGCAGCGACCTACTAGCGGGGAGGGACTACAATGAGCAGTTCTTC. Its translation is CASSDLLAGRDYNEQFF. The rearrangement uses TRBV11-2 and TRBJ2-1; 10 nucleotides match TRBD2. The V gene's germline CDR1 is SGHAT and CDR2 FQNNGV. The CDR3 consists of 17 residues. The V segment lost 5 bases and the J segment 3 bases; nucleotides outside the gene matches: 10.

V and J are TRBV5-1 and TRBJ2-3, with TRBD1 identical over 10 bases. V lost 0 bases, J lost 6 bases, and 4 bases stayed unmatched. The CDR3 spans 15 residues. Germline assignment: CDR1 SGHRS and CDR2 YFSETQ. In DNA, the CDR3 is TGCGCCAGCAGCTTGGTCGGACAGGGGGGCGATACGCAGTATTTT. This encodes CASSLVGQGGDTQYF.

V gene TRBV29-1 combines with J gene TRBJ1-1; tentatively, D is TRBD1 (5 bases). V lost 5 bases, J lost 6 bases, and 22 bases lay in between. The germline gives CDR1 SQVTM, CDR2 ANQGSEA. The CDR3 sequence is 15 residues long. CDR3 loop: CSVFVPGLSPPEAFF. DNA for the CDR3: TGCAGCGTTTTTGTCCCGGGACTTAGTCCGCCTGAAGCTTTCTTT.

The V gene is TRBV29-1, the J gene TRBJ2-1; D ambiguous. Germline V lookup: CDR1 SQVTM, CDR2 ANQGSEA. The CDR3 runs to 14 residues. Trimming took 1 base from V and 2 from J, leaving 9 bases between them. CDR3 DNA: TGCAGCGTTGAAGGAGTACTACCCTACAATGAGCAGTTCTTC. Amino acids: CSVEGVLPYNEQFF.

V is TRBV7-6 and J is TRBJ2-5, with 7 bases aligning to TRBD2. V gave up 3 bases and J gave up 1 base; unmatched junction bases: 8. Looked up from germline, CDR1 is SGHVS and CDR2 is FNYEAQ. The CDR3 has 16 residues. The CDR3 spells CASSLRLGGSQETQYF. The CDR3 DNA follows: TGTGCCAGCAGCTTGAGGTTGGGCGGGAGCCAAGAGACCCAGTACTTC.